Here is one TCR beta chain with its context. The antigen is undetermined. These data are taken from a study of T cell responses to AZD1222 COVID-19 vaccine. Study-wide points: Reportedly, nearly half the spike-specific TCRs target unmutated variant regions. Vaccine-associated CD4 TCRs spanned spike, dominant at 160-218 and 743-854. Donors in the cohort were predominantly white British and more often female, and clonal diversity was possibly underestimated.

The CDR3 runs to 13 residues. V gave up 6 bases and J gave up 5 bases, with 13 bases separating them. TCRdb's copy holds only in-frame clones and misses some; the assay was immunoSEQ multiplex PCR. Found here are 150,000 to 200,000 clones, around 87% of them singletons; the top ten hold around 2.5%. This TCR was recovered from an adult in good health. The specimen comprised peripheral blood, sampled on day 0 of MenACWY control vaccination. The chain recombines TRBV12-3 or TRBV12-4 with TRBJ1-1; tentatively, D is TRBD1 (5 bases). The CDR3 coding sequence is TGTGCCAGCAGGGAGCAGGGAGGAACTGAAGCTTTCTTT. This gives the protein CASREQGGTEAFF.